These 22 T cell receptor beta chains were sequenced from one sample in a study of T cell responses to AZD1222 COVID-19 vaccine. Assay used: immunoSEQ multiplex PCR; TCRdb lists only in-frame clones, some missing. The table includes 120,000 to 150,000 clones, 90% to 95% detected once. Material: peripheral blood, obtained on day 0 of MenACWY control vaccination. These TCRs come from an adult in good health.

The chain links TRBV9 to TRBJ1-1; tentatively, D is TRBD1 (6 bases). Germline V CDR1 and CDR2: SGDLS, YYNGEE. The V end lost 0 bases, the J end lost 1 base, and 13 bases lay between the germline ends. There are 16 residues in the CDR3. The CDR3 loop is CASSVGPGGSNTEAFF. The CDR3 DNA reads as TGTGCCAGCAGCGTAGGTCCCGGGGGCTCGAACACTGAAGCTTTCTTT.

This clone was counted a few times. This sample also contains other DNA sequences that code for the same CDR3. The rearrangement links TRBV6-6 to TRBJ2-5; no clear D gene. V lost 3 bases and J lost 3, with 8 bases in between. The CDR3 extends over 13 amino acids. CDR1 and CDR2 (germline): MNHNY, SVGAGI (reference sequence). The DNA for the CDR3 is TGTGCCAGCAGTTATCATGAGAAAGAGACCCAGTACTTC. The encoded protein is CASSYHEKETQYF.

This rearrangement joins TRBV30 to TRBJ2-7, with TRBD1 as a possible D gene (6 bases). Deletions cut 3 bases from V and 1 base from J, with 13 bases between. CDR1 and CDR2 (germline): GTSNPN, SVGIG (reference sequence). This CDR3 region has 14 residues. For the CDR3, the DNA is TGTGCCTGGAGGACAGGACAGCCTTCCTACGAGCAGTACTTC. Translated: CAWRTGQPSYEQYF.

The CDR3 sequence is CASSPRSGRGGSPLHF. CDR3 sequence (DNA): TGTGCCAGCAGCCCCAGATCGGGCAGGGGCGGTTCACCCCTCCACTTT. The V call is TRBV7-2, the J call TRBJ1-6; possibly TRBD1 for D (6 bases). Per the germline V gene, CDR1 is SGHTA and CDR2 is FQGNSA. V lost 5 bases, J lost 9 bases, and 20 bases lay in between. This CDR3 region has 16 residues.

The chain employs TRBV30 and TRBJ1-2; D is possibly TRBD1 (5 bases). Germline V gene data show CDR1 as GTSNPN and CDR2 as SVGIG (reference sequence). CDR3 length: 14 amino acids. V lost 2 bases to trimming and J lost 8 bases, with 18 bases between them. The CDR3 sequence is CAWSTGSSWGGYTF. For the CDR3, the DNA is TGTGCCTGGAGTACGGGCAGTTCTTGGGGGGGCTACACCTTC.

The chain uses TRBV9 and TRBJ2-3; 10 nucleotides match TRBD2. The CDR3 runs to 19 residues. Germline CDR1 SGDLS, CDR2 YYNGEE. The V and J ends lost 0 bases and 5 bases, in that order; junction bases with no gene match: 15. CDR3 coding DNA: TGTGCCAGCAGCGTAGACTTCAGGGGCCTAGCGGGAGTCGGAGATACGCAGTATTTT. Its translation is CASSVDFRGLAGVGDTQYF.

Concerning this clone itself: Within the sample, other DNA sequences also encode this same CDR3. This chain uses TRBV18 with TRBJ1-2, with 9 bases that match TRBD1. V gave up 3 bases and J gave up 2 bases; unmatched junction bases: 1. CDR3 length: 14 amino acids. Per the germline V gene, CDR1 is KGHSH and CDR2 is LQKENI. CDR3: CASSPGTGNYGYTF. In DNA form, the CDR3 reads TGTGCCAGCTCACCCGGGACAGGGAACTATGGCTACACCTTC.

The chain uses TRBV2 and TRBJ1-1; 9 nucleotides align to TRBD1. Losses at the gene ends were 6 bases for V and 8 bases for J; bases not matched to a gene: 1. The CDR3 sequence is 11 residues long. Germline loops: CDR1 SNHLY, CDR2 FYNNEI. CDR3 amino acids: CASRTGGEAFF. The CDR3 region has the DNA TGTGCCAGCAGGACAGGGGGAGAAGCTTTCTTT.

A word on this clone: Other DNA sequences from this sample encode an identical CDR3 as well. The CDR3, as DNA: TGTGCCAGCAGCCTTCGGGGGAGCTACGAGCAGTACTTC. Protein product: CASSLRGSYEQYF. The chain joins TRBV5-4 to TRBJ2-7, with D maybe TRBD2 (6 bases). The CDR3 has 13 residues. Germline V gives CDR1 SGHNT, CDR2 YYREEE (reference sequence). Trimming cost V 4 bases and J 3 bases, with 11 bases left between them.

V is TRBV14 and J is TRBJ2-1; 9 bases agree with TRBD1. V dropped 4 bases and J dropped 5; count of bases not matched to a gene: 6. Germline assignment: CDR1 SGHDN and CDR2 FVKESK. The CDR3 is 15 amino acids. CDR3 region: CASSLYRGRNNEQFF. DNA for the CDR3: TGTGCCAGCAGCCTATACAGGGGGCGGAACAATGAGCAGTTCTTC. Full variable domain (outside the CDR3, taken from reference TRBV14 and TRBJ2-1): EAGVTQFPSHSVIEKGQTVTLRCDPISGHDNLYWYRRVMGKEIKFLLHFVKESKQDESGMPNNRFLAERTGGTYSTLKVQPAELEDSGVYFCASSLYRGRNNEQFFGPGTRLTVL.

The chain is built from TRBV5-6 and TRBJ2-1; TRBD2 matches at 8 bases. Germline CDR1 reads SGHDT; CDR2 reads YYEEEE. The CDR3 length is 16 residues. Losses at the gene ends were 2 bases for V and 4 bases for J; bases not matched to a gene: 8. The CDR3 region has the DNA TGTGCCAGCAGCTTCGACTTAGCGGGACCATACAATGAGCAGTTCTTC. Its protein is CASSFDLAGPYNEQFF.

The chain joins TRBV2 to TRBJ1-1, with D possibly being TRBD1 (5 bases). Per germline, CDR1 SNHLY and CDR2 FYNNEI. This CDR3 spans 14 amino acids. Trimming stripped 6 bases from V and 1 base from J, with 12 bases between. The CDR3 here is CASRFITGNTEAFF. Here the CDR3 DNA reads TGTGCCAGCAGGTTTATTACAGGGAACACTGAAGCTTTCTTT.

Here the CDR3 reads CASRDFGGKLFF. DNA for the CDR3: TGTGCCAGCAGAGATTTCGGGGGAAAACTGTTTTTT. The J gene is TRBJ1-4, the V gene TRBV28, with TRBD1 as a possible D gene (5 bases). Deletions cut 6 bases from V and 10 bases from J, with 12 bases between. Germline CDR1 and CDR2: MDHEN and SYDVKM. This CDR3 is built from 12 residues.

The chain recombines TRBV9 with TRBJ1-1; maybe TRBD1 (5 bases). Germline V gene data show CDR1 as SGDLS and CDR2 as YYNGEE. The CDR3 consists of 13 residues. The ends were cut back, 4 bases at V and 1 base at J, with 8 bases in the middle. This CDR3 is CASSLTGNTEAFF. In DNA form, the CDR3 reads TGTGCCAGCAGCCTTACAGGGAACACTGAAGCTTTCTTT.

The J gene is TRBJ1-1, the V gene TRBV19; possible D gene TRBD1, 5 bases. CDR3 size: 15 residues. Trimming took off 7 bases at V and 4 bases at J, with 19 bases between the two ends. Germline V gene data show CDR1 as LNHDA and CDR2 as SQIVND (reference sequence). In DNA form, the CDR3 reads TGTGCCAGTACCATAGGGGTCTTCCGGGGCACTGAAGCTTTCTTT. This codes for CASTIGVFRGTEAFF.

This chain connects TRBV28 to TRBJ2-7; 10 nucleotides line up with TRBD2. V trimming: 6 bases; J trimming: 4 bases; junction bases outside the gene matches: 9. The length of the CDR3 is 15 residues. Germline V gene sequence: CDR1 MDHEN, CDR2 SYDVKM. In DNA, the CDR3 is TGTGCCAGCAGGGTAGCGGGAGGAAGAGGGTACGAGCAGTACTTC. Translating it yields CASRVAGGRGYEQYF.

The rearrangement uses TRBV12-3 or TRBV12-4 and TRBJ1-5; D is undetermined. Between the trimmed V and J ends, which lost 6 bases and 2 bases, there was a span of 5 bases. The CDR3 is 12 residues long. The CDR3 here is CASSPRNQPQHF. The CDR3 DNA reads TGTGCCAGCAGCCCCCGCAATCAGCCCCAGCATTTT.

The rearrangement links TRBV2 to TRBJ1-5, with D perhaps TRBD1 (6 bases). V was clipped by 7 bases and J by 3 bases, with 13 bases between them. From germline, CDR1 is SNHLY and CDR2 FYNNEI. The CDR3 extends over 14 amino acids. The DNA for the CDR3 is TGTGCCAGCAATGGGGGACAACCCAATCAGCCCCAGCATTTT. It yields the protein CASNGGQPNQPQHF.

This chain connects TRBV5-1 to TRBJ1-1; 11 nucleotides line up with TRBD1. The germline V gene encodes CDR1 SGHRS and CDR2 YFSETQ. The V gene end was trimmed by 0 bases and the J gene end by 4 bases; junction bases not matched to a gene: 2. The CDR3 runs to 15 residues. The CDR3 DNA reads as TGCGCCAGCAGCTTGGGTGGACAGGGGGCCACTGAAGCTTTCTTT. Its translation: CASSLGGQGATEAFF.

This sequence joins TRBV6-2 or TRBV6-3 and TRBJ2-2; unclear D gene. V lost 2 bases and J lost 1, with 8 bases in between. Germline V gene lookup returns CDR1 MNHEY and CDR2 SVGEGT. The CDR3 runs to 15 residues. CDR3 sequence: CASSYGVGNTGELFF. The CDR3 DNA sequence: TGTGCCAGCAGTTACGGTGTGGGGAACACCGGGGAGCTGTTTTTT.

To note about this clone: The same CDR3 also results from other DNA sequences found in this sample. This CDR3 reads CASSDPRSGNTIYF. For the CDR3, the DNA is TGTGCCAGCAGTGACCCGCGCTCTGGAAACACCATATATTTT. The chain recombines TRBV2 with TRBJ1-3; no reliable D call. The germline V gene encodes CDR1 SNHLY and CDR2 FYNNEI. Between the trimmed V and J ends, which lost 3 bases and 0 bases, there was a span of 6 bases. The CDR3 sequence is 14 residues long.

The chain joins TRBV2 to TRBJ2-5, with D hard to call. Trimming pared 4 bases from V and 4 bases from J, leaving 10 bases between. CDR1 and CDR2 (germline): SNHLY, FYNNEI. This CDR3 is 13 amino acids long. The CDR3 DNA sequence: TGTGCCAGCAGTGTGCCGGGTTTAGAGACCCAGTACTTC. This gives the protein CASSVPGLETQYF.